This T cell receptor (beta chain) is drawn from a study of blood T cell repertoires in COVID-19 (dated by TCRdb to 2018 to 2020). Broadly, across the study: Collaborator samples came from the United States, Italy and Spain and covered acute and convalescent phases of COVID-19. The material from the prospective study consisted of cDNA or gDNA derived from T cells, B-cell-depleted T cells, or PBMCs. Deeply sampled blood TCRbeta repertoires from subjects exposed to, actively infected with, or recovered from COVID-19 were included in the dataset. The repertoires were released in a freely available public database meant as a resource for research on the immune response to SARS-CoV-2. Samples were obtained from the ongoing ImmuneRACE study (first 160 participants) and from 1,254 subjects provided by 6 global collaborators. Sample metadata almost always included a de-identified subject ID, COVID-19 status, age in years and sex. Where available, HLA class I and class II types were taken from metadata supplied by the sample provider and were not determined by assay-based typing. Broader findings and caveats from the paper: Clinical and demographic metadata were provided uncurated, with the amount varying by source and participant.

The germline V gene gives CDR1 as SGHRS and CDR2 as YFSETQ. Taken from cysteine to phenylalanine, the CDR3 has 15 residues. Only the CDR3 DNA is retained, 45 bases long and in frame from the first base. Here V drops 4 bases and J drops 7 bases, and the junction holds 8 bases not matched to any gene. On this clone: There is no known antigen for this receptor. Within one base of it there is no much larger clone, and no base qualities were kept.

The immunoSEQ Assay, a bias-controlled multiplex PCR, was used to amplify TCRbeta CDR3 regions from genomic DNA. As for how the authors treated the data: Within the assay, amplification of reference gene primers was used to estimate how many nucleated cells each sample contained. To quantify the absolute abundance of each unique TCRbeta CDR3 rearrangement, sequence reads were collapsed and filtered. For each sample, productive Simpson clonality was calculated as the square root of Simpson's diversity index across productive rearrangements. The immuneACCESS repertoire file appears here via TCRdb, limited to in-frame rearrangements. These files lack a portion of the clones; in checked studies, under half of the deficit traces to unresolved V genes, and the cause of the others is not known. V, J and clone size are taken as reported in that table, and D and trimming were inferred from the DNA itself. The sample profile shows 77,000 or so clones; about 74% of them were found once. The ten largest account for 2.6% of the sample.

Collaborating institutions collected whole blood in K2EDTA tubes following their own protocols. For TCRbeta analysis, collaborators shipped samples as frozen whole blood, isolated PBMCs, or DNA extracted from either of those sample types. This chain is built from TRBV5-1 and TRBJ2-1, with 10 bases aligning to TRBD2. The receptor comes from a human donor with acute or convalescent COVID-19. The donor label of this sample is uncertain. Sequenced: peripheral blood. For the CDR3, the sequence is CASSLGPAGGNEQFF. The nucleotide sequence reads TGCGCCAGCAGCCTAGGCCCAGCGGGGGGGAATGAGCAGTTCTTC.